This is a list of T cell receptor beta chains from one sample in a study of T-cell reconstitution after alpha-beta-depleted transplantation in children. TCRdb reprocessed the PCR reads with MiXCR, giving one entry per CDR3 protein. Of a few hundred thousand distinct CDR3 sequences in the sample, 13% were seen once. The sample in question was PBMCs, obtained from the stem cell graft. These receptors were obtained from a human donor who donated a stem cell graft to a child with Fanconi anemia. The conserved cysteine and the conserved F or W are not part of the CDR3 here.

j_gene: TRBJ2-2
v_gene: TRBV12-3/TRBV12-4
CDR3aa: ASRGRMNTGELF

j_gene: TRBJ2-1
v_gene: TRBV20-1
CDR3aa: SAWTATSNEQF

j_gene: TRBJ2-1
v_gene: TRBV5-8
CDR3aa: ASSLVQGRGEQF

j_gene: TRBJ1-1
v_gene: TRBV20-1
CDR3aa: SARDLRKSEAF

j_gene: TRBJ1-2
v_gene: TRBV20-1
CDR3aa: SAAPQAANYGYT

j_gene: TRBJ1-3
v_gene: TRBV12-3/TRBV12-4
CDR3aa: ASSTRQGASMEWSGNTIY

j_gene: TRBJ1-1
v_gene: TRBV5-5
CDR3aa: ASSLESWSEAF

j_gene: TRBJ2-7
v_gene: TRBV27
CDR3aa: ASRWDTEAYEQY

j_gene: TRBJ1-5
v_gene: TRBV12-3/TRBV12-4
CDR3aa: ASSSNNFQPQH

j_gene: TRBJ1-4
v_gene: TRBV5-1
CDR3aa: ASSSSDRANEKLF

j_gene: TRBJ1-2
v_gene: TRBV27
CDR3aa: ASSLRGGGYT

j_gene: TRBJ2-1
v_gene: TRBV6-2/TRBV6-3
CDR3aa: ASTPAGGIYNEQF

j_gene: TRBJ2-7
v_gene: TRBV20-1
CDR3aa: SAWTSGSYEQY

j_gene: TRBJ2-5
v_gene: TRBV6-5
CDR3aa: ASSYGAGARKTRQETQY

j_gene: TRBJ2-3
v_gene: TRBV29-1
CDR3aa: SVTEPNTDTQY

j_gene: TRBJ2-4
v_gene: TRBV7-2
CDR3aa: ASSYSGKNIQY

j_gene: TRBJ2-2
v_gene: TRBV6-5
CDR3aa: ASSKPGQGAGGELF

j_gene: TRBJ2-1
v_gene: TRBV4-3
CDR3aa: ASSQDSLSGAYNEQF

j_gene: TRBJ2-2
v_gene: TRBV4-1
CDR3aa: ASSHIANTGELF

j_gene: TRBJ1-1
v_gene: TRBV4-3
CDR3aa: ASSPSRRPNTEAF

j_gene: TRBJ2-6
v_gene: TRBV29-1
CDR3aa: SVSSSGANVLT